Described below is a single T cell receptor (beta chain) sequence and its context. The antigen remains undetermined. Repertoires were generated with immunoSEQ multiplex PCR, while TCRdb's copy carries only in-frame clones and drops some. The table shows some 11,000 clones, with about 85% occurring only once. A marrow graft followed busulfan-fludarabine conditioning, with cyclophosphamide on days +3 and +4. This entry is derived from a study of T cells after posttransplantation cyclophosphamide. Study-level results: Donor-recipient repertoire similarity was low at 1-2 months, rising over year one.

CDR1 is SGHVS and CDR2 is FQNEAQ in the germline V gene. With V trimmed by 2 bases and J by 6 bases, 5 bases remained unmatched. The CDR3 extends over 14 amino acids. This clonotype originated in a female patient in her 50s who received an allogeneic stem cell transplant from a related donor, was CMV-positive, and had no GVHD. Some T cells may arise from the graft donor. The chain joins TRBV7-8 to TRBJ2-7; 9 nucleotides line up with TRBD1. The source material was PBMCs, sampled about 1,800 days after allogeneic stem cell transplant with posttransplant cyclophosphamide. As DNA, the CDR3 is TGTGCCAGCAGCTTAAGGGACAGGGCCGTCGAGCAGTACTTC. This translates into CASSLRDRAVEQYF. Drawing the rest from reference TRBV7-8 and TRBJ2-7, the complete variable domain is GAGVSQSPRYKVAKRGQDVALRCDPISGHVSLFWYQQALGQGPEFLTYFQNEAQLDKSGLPSDRFFAERPEGSVSTLKIQRTQQEDSAVYLCASSLRDRAVEQYFGPGTRLTVT.